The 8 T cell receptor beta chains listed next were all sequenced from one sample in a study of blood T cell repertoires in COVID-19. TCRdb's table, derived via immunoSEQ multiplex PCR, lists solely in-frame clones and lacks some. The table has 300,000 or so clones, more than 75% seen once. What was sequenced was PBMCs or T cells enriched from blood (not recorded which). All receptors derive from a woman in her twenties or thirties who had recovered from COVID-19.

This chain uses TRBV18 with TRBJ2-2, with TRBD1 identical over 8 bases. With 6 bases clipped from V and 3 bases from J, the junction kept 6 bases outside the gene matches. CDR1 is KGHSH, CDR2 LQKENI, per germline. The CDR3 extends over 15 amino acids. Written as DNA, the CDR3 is TGTGCCAGCTCGCCCGACAGGGGTGACACCGGGGAGCTGTTTTTT. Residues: CASSPDRGDTGELFF.

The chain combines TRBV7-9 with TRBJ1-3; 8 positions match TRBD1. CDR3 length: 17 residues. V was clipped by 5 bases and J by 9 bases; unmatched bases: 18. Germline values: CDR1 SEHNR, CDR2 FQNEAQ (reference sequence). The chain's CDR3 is CASSPLGQASGSRTIYF. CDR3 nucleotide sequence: TGTGCCAGCAGCCCGCTGGGACAGGCCTCCGGGTCCCGCACCATATATTTT.

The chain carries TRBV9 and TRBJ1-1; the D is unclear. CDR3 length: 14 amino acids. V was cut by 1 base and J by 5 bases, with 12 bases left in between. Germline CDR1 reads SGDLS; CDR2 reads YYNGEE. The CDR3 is CASSVSTGSTEAFF. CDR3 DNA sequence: TGTGCCAGCAGCGTATCCACGGGGTCGACTGAAGCTTTCTTT.

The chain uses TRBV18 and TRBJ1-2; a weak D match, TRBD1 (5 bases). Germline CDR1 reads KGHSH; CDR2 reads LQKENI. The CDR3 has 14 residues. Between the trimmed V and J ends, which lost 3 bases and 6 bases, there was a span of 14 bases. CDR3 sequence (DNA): TGTGCCAGCTCACCCGCGTTGACAGAAAATGGCTACACCTTC. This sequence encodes CASSPALTENGYTF.

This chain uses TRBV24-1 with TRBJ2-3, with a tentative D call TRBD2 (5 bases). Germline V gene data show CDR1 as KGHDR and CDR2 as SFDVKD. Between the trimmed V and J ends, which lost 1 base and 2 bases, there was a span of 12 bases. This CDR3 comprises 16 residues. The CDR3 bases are TGTGCCACCAGTGATTTTGGCAGGAGGAACACAGATACGCAGTATTTT. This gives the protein CATSDFGRRNTDTQYF.

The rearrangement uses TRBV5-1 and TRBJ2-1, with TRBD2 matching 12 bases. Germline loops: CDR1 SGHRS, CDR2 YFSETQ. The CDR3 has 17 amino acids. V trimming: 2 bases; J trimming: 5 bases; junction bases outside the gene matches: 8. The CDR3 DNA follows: TGCGCCAGCAGCTTCCGACTAGCGGGGGCCCCAGACAATGAGCAGTTCTTC. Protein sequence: CASSFRLAGAPDNEQFF.

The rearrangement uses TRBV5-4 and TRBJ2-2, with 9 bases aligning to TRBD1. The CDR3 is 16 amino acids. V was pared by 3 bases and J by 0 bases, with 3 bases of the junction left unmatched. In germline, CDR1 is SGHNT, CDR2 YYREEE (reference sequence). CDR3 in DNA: TGTGCCAGCAGCTCCGGACAGGGGACGAACACCGGGGAGCTGTTTTTT. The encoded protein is CASSSGQGTNTGELFF.

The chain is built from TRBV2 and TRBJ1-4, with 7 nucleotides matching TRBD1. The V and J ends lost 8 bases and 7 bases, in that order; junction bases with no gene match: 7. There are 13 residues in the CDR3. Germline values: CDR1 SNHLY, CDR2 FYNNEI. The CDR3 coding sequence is TGTGCCAGCCAGGGGGTCGTCGGTGAAAAACTGTTTTTT. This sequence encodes CASQGVVGEKLFF. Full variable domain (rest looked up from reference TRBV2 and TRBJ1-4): EPEVTQTPSHQVTQMGQEVILRCVPISNHLYFYWYRQILGQKVEFLVSFYNNEISEKSEIFDDQFSVERPDGSNFTLKIRSTKLEDSAMYFCASQGVVGEKLFFGSGTQLSVL.